The T cell receptor (beta chain) described here comes from a study of beta chain features in type 1 diabetes. Study-wide results and limits: Because the template was cDNA, high-expressing cells might be over-represented. Across patients, naive, central memory and Treg TCRB repertoires exhibited apparently greater similarity than was observed across healthy donors.

Each donor gave one heparinised blood draw averaging about 116 mL. With respect to this clone: Its specificity is unknown.

Every bit of the isolated RNA underwent reverse transcription, so sequencing read expressed TCRB transcripts. Method: immunoSEQ multiplex PCR; TCRdb's copy keeps in-frame clones and lacks some. Found here are fewer than 900,000 clones, around a sixth of them singletons; the top ten hold 0.02% to 0.025%. V lost 1 base to trimming and J lost 10 bases; unmatched junction nucleotides: 14. CDR3 length equals 16 residues. CDR1 is LGHNA and CDR2 is YSLEER in the germline V gene. The rearrangement uses TRBV4-3 and TRBJ1-1; TRBD1 agrees at 8 bases. This sequence originates from a woman between 18 and 29 years old in good health. The sequenced sample consisted of naive CD4+ T cells from blood. The CDR3, as DNA: TGCGCCAGCAGCCAAGTGGTTGTCGGACAGGGCAACGGAGCTTTCTTT. Translating it yields CASSQVVVGQGNGAFF.